One and the same sample provided the 28 T cell receptor beta chains below, sequenced in a study of blood T cell repertoires in COVID-19. The table came from immunoSEQ multiplex PCR; TCRdb's copy has only in-frame clones and leaves some out. The sample shows 210,000 or so clones, about 84% of them seen only once. The specimen was PBMCs or T cells enriched from blood (not recorded which). The source of these receptors is a young man with acute COVID-19.

This clone was recorded once. The chain couples TRBV15 to TRBJ2-6; no definite D call. Looked up from germline, CDR1 is LNHNV and CDR2 is YYDKDF (reference sequence). Trimming left V 0 bases short and J 0 bases short, with 12 bases between. This CDR3 region has 18 residues. The CDR3 here is CATSRDTPTPSGANVLTF. The CDR3 DNA reads TGTGCCACCAGCAGAGATACGCCGACACCCTCTGGGGCCAACGTCCTGACTTTC.

The rearrangement links TRBV30 to TRBJ1-3; the match to TRBD1 covers 10 bases. CDR3 size: 17 residues. V lost 1 base to trimming and J lost 2 bases; unmatched junction nucleotides: 8. Germline CDR1 and CDR2: GTSNPN and SVGIG (reference sequence). CDR3: CAWSAGTGQGAGNTIYF. The CDR3 nucleotides are TGTGCCTGGAGTGCCGGTACCGGACAGGGGGCTGGAAACACCATATATTTT. The full variable domain, in which reference TRBV30 and TRBJ1-3 provide the parts outside the CDR3, is SQTIHQWPATLVQPVGSPLSLECTVEGTSNPNLYWYRQAAGRGLQLLFYSVGIGQISSEVPQNLSASRPQDRQFILSSKKLLLSDSGFYLCAWSAGTGQGAGNTIYFGEGSWLTVV.

The rearrangement links TRBV4-1 to TRBJ2-7; 7 nucleotides agree with TRBD1. Germline loops: CDR1 MGHRA, CDR2 YSYEKL. This CDR3 contains 17 residues. The junction had 11 bases not matched to a gene; V was cut back by 1 base and J by 2 bases. The DNA for the CDR3 is TGCGCCAGCAGCCAAGCTTTACCGGGACAGCGAGCCTACGAGCAGTACTTC. It specifies CASSQALPGQRAYEQYF.

This clone came up once. The chain employs TRBV5-1 and TRBJ1-1; D not certain. CDR1 is SGHRS and CDR2 is YFSETQ in the germline V gene. V dropped 3 bases and J dropped 4 bases, with 16 bases sitting between them. This CDR3 is 15 amino acids long. CDR3 in amino acids: CASSWTAEAGTEAFF. In nucleotides, the CDR3 is TGCGCCAGCAGCTGGACTGCGGAAGCTGGCACTGAAGCTTTCTTT.

The chain is built from TRBV10-3 and TRBJ2-1; 11 positions match TRBD2. V was clipped by 0 bases and J by 8 bases; unmatched bases: 12. Germline assignment: CDR1 ENHRY and CDR2 SYGVKD. The CDR3 length is 18 residues. This CDR3 is CAISESLGGRLAGHEQFF. Here the CDR3 DNA reads TGTGCCATCAGTGAGTCGTTGGGGGGGAGACTAGCGGGGCATGAGCAGTTCTTC.

The chain carries TRBV6-5 and TRBJ2-7; 7 bases are a match to TRBD1. Germline V lookup: CDR1 MNHEY, CDR2 SVGAGI. V was clipped by 4 bases and J by 4 bases; unmatched bases: 1. This CDR3 is built from 12 residues. The CDR3 reads CASSFRGYEQYF. In nucleotides, the CDR3 is TGTGCCAGCAGTTTCAGGGGGTACGAGCAGTACTTC.

This clone showed up just once. The chain is built from TRBV5-1 and TRBJ2-3, with D hard to call. V was cut by 0 bases and J by 2 bases, with 10 bases left in between. Germline CDR1 is SGHRS and CDR2 is YFSETQ. The CDR3 is 15 amino acids. CDR3 sequence (DNA): TGCGCCAGCAGCTTGGATGCGTCTCCCACAGATACGCAGTATTTT. It is translated as CASSLDASPTDTQYF.

The V and J genes are TRBV9 and TRBJ1-2; possibly TRBD1 for D (6 bases). Germline lookup yields CDR1 SGDLS and CDR2 YYNGEE. Trimming pared 3 bases from V and 4 bases from J, leaving 7 bases between. The CDR3 runs 12 residues. CDR3 amino acids: CASSAGVYGYTF. Written as DNA, the CDR3 is TGTGCCAGCAGCGCAGGGGTCTATGGCTACACCTTC. Using reference TRBV9 and TRBJ1-2 for the parts outside the CDR3, the full variable domain is DSGVTQTPKHLITATGQRVTLRCSPRSGDLSVYWYQQSLDQGLQFLIQYYNGEERAKGNILERFSAQQFPDLHSELNLSSLELGDSALYFCASSAGVYGYTFGSGTRLTVV.

Concerning this clone: The junction does not match germline at one end; this may be a read error. The rearrangement uses TRBV12-3 or TRBV12-4 and TRBJ2-7; 9 nucleotides line up with TRBD1. This CDR3 has 10 residues. In DNA form, the CDR3 reads TGTGCCAGCAGTTTCGGGACAGGGCCTTTC. Its protein is CASSFGTGPF.

The chain uses TRBV7-9 and TRBJ1-5; D possibly corresponds to TRBD1 (6 bases). This CDR3 is 15 amino acids long. From germline, CDR1 is SEHNR and CDR2 FQNEAQ (reference sequence). V lost 5 bases, J lost 6 bases, and 17 bases lay in between. CDR3 region: CASSAGGGQGQPQHF. The CDR3 nucleotides read TGTGCCAGCAGCGCCGGCGGGGGGCAGGGTCAGCCCCAGCATTTT.

V is TRBV5-5 and J is TRBJ1-3; 9 nucleotides align to TRBD1. The germline gives CDR1 SGHKS, CDR2 YYEKEE (reference sequence). Unmatched junction bases numbered 14, after V lost 4 bases and J lost 0 bases. The CDR3 is 19 residues long. The CDR3 coding sequence is TGTGCCAGCAGCCCGATCCACCGGGACAGGGTCATCTCTGGAAACACCATATATTTT. This sequence encodes CASSPIHRDRVISGNTIYF.

The rearrangement uses TRBV10-1 and TRBJ1-4; no definite D call. The CDR3 has 13 residues. Germline CDR1 reads WNHNN; CDR2 reads SYGVQD (reference sequence). Trimming took off 6 bases at V and 5 bases at J, with 10 bases between the two ends. The CDR3 sequence is CASRQRHNEKLFF. CDR3 DNA: TGCGCCAGCAGGCAAAGACACAATGAAAAACTGTTTTTT.

This sequence joins TRBV30 and TRBJ1-2; D remains ambiguous. Germline V gene sequence: CDR1 GTSNPN, CDR2 SVGIG (reference sequence). The CDR3 has 12 amino acids. V was shortened by 1 base and J by 4 bases, with 7 bases between the two germline ends. CDR3 region: CAWSGQSYGYTF. For the CDR3, the DNA is TGTGCCTGGAGTGGTCAATCCTATGGCTACACCTTC.

The rearrangement uses TRBV2 and TRBJ1-1; TRBD1 is a possible D gene (5 bases). V lost 10 bases to trimming and J lost 6 bases, with 12 bases between them. Germline CDR1 reads SNHLY; CDR2 reads FYNNEI. This CDR3 comprises 11 residues. The CDR3 is CATQGLSEAFF. CDR3 sequence (DNA): TGTGCCACCCAGGGTCTTTCTGAAGCTTTCTTT.

This rearrangement joins TRBV2 to TRBJ2-7; 10 bases align to TRBD2. The CDR3 has 15 residues. Germline-derived CDR1 and CDR2 are SNHLY and FYNNEI. V trimming: 4 bases; J trimming: 2 bases; junction bases outside the gene matches: 5. The chain's CDR3 is CASSALAGLPYEQYF. The CDR3 bases are TGTGCCAGCAGTGCACTAGCGGGGCTCCCCTACGAGCAGTACTTC.

The genes are TRBV9 and TRBJ1-2; D gene ambiguous. The CDR3 length is 11 residues. V dropped 7 bases and J dropped 7 bases, with 11 bases sitting between them. Germline values: CDR1 SGDLS, CDR2 YYNGEE. The CDR3 region is CASELPGGYTF. The CDR3 nucleotides read TGTGCCAGCGAACTACCGGGTGGCTACACCTTC.

The chain has TRBV28 and TRBJ2-5, with D uncertain. Germline CDR1 MDHEN, CDR2 SYDVKM. The CDR3 loop spans 15 amino acids. V was cut by 6 bases and J by 0 bases, with 14 bases left in between. The CDR3 reads CASRTNQQYQETQYF. The CDR3 nucleotides read TGTGCCAGCAGGACAAACCAGCAATACCAAGAGACCCAGTACTTC.

The V and J genes are TRBV28 and TRBJ2-7; D might be TRBD1 (6 bases). V gave up 10 bases and J gave up 2 bases, with 30 bases separating them. This CDR3 has 18 residues. Germline-derived CDR1 and CDR2 are MDHEN and SYDVKM. The CDR3 DNA reads TGTGCCACCGACTTTTGGACAAACACAGGGTCGGGACCCTACGAGCAGTACTTC. As protein: CATDFWTNTGSGPYEQYF.

This clone was found a few times. The chain links TRBV19 to TRBJ2-3, with 8 nucleotides matching TRBD2. The V and J ends lost 3 bases and 4 bases, in that order; junction bases with no gene match: 12. Per germline, CDR1 LNHDA and CDR2 SQIVND (reference sequence). This CDR3 is 17 amino acids long. The CDR3 reads CASSISFFAGGADTQYF. The CDR3 DNA is TGTGCCAGTAGTATTTCTTTCTTCGCGGGGGGTGCAGATACGCAGTATTTT.

The gene calls are TRBV24-1 and TRBJ2-2, with D maybe TRBD2 (7 bases). The length of the CDR3 is 13 residues. Germline V gene lookup returns CDR1 KGHDR and CDR2 SFDVKD. V lost 9 bases and J 4 bases, leaving 11 bases between the germline ends. CDR3 sequence (DNA): TGTGCCACCGAGGGGGGGCCCACCGGGGAGCTGTTTTTT. Translated, it gives CATEGGPTGELFF.

V usage is TRBV2 and J usage is TRBJ1-3; TRBD1 might be the D (6 bases). The germline V gene has CDR1 SNHLY and CDR2 FYNNEI. The V and J ends lost 7 bases and 3 bases respectively, with 10 bases between them. The CDR3 has 13 residues. CDR3 protein: CASTGDNGNTIYF. As DNA, the CDR3 is TGTGCCAGCACAGGGGATAATGGAAACACCATATATTTT.

This sequence joins TRBV11-2 and TRBJ2-5; TRBD2 matches 10 bases. Per germline, CDR1 SGHAT and CDR2 FQNNGV. The CDR3 consists of 17 residues. The V and J ends lost 5 bases and 2 bases, in that order; junction bases with no gene match: 11. Here the CDR3 DNA reads TGTGCCAGCAGCGGACCACTAGCGGGGTCCCGGCAAGAGACCCAGTACTTC. It translates to CASSGPLAGSRQETQYF.

This rearrangement joins TRBV9 to TRBJ2-3; D remains unclear. The CDR3 covers 14 residues. The germline gives CDR1 SGDLS, CDR2 YYNGEE. V was trimmed by 6 bases and J by 0 bases, leaving 11 bases between them. The CDR3 protein is CASTTSSSTDTQYF. The DNA for the CDR3 is TGTGCCAGCACTACCTCGTCAAGCACAGATACGCAGTATTTT.

The rearrangement links TRBV14 to TRBJ1-6; a weak D match, TRBD1 (5 bases). The V gene lost 1 base and the J gene lost 7 bases, with 11 bases spanning the gap. Germline V gives CDR1 SGHDN, CDR2 FVKESK. CDR3 length: 15 residues. In nucleotides, the CDR3 is TGTGCCAGCAGCCAAGGCGGGACGGGAAATTCACCCCTCCACTTT. It is translated as CASSQGGTGNSPLHF. Full variable domain (rest looked up from reference TRBV14 and TRBJ1-6): EAGVTQFPSHSVIEKGQTVTLRCDPISGHDNLYWYRRVMGKEIKFLLHFVKESKQDESGMPNNRFLAERTGGTYSTLKVQPAELEDSGVYFCASSQGGTGNSPLHFGNGTRLTVT.

The chain carries TRBV4-1 and TRBJ2-2; D might be TRBD2 (6 bases). This CDR3 spans 15 amino acids. CDR1 MGHRA and CDR2 YSYEKL come from the germline V gene. V dropped 0 bases and J dropped 4 bases, with 9 bases sitting between them. DNA for the CDR3: TGCGCCAGCAGCCAAGACCGCGGGGTCACCGGGGAGCTGTTTTTT. As protein: CASSQDRGVTGELFF.

This clone was recorded only once. V usage is TRBV19 and J usage is TRBJ1-5; the match to TRBD1 covers 7 bases. There are 14 residues in the CDR3. The V and J ends lost 6 bases and 5 bases, in that order; junction bases with no gene match: 7. The germline gives CDR1 LNHDA, CDR2 SQIVND (reference sequence). CDR3 sequence: CASSPRQGHQPQHF. DNA of the CDR3: TGTGCCAGTAGCCCGAGACAGGGCCATCAGCCCCAGCATTTT.

This sequence joins TRBV6-5 and TRBJ1-2; maybe TRBD1 (5 bases). The CDR3 is made up of 14 amino acids. The V gene's germline CDR1 is MNHEY and CDR2 SVGAGI. Trimming took 7 bases from V and 7 from J, leaving 19 bases between them. CDR3 sequence (DNA): TGTGCCAGCACCAACAGCGGGACTGCGGGTGGCTACACCTTC. It is translated as CASTNSGTAGGYTF.

The V and J genes are TRBV5-6 and TRBJ2-3, with 8 bases matching TRBD1. Germline CDR1 SGHDT, CDR2 YYEEEE. The CDR3 is 15 residues long. V shed 1 base and J 6 bases; nucleotides not matched to a gene: 7. CDR3 sequence reads: CASSLSGTGSDTQYF. CDR3 DNA sequence: TGTGCCAGCAGCTTGTCGGGGACAGGATCCGATACGCAGTATTTT.